These 25 T cell receptor beta chains came from one sample sequenced in a study of OX40 agonist ivuxolimab in advanced cancers. Profiled with immunoSEQ multiplex PCR; TCRdb holds only in-frame clones, not every one. In the table there are around 67,000 clones, 70% to 90% of which are singletons. The sample here was CD4+ or CD8+ T cells sorted from blood, taken in a trial of the OX40 agonist ivuxolimab. The receptors were gathered from an adult with an advanced solid tumor such as melanoma, head and neck, liver or kidney cancer.

The chain recombines TRBV6-5 with TRBJ1-2; no clear D gene. This CDR3 region has 14 residues. Germline V gives CDR1 MNHEY, CDR2 SVGAGI. V gave up 0 bases and J gave up 4 bases, with 9 bases separating them. The CDR3 DNA follows: TGTGCCAGCAGTTACTCCGGCAGACCCTATGGCTACACCTTC. It codes for CASSYSGRPYGYTF.

The chain recombines TRBV7-9 with TRBJ2-7; TRBD1 agrees at 7 bases. From germline, CDR1 is SEHNR and CDR2 FQNEAQ (reference sequence). The ends lost 6 bases at V and 2 bases at J; junction bases unmatched: 7. The CDR3 sequence is 14 residues long. As DNA, the CDR3 is TGTGCCAGCAGTGAGGGACAGCCACCCTACGAGCAGTACTTC. As protein: CASSEGQPPYEQYF.

This clone was detected only once. V gene TRBV18 combines with J gene TRBJ2-5, with TRBD1 matching 9 bases. The CDR3 covers 15 residues. Germline loops: CDR1 KGHSH, CDR2 LQKENI. Trimming took 4 bases from V and 1 from J; bases not matched to a gene: 4. DNA for the CDR3: TGTGCCAGCTCACAAGGGACAGGGAGCCAAGAGACCCAGTACTTC. Protein product: CASSQGTGSQETQYF.

The rearrangement uses TRBV30 and TRBJ1-1; unclear D gene. The V end lost 0 bases, the J end lost 0 bases, and 8 bases lay between the germline ends. Germline CDR1 is GTSNPN and CDR2 is SVGIG (reference sequence). The CDR3 is 14 amino acids. CDR3 DNA sequence: TGTGCCTGGAGTGTAGTCAGCCTGAACACTGAAGCTTTCTTT. Translation: CAWSVVSLNTEAFF.

The chain combines TRBV28 with TRBJ1-1, with 12 bases identical to TRBD1. The V gene's germline CDR1 is MDHEN and CDR2 SYDVKM. This CDR3 spans 16 amino acids. V was pared by 6 bases and J by 5 bases, with 10 bases of the junction left unmatched. CDR3 protein: CASRPGTGGWRTEAFF. The CDR3 DNA reads TGTGCCAGCAGACCCGGGACAGGGGGCTGGAGGACTGAAGCTTTCTTT.

The chain couples TRBV7-2 to TRBJ1-5, with D possibly matching TRBD1 (6 bases). Trimming cost V 3 bases and J 7 bases, with 10 bases left between them. The CDR3 extends over 13 amino acids. Germline V lookup: CDR1 SGHTA, CDR2 FQGNSA. CDR3 DNA sequence: TGTGCCAGCAGCTTTGAACAGGGCCAGCCCCAGCATTTT. Protein product: CASSFEQGQPQHF.

The rearrangement uses TRBV5-6 and TRBJ2-7; D gene uncertain. V lost 1 base and J lost 5, with 10 bases in between. The CDR3 length is 13 residues. Germline V lookup: CDR1 SGHDT, CDR2 YYEEEE. CDR3 sequence (DNA): TGTGCCAGCAGCTTGTTCACCCTCAACGAGCAGTACTTC. Encoded protein: CASSLFTLNEQYF.

This clone was counted only a few times. The chain employs TRBV7-3 and TRBJ2-6; 7 bases line up with TRBD1. The CDR3 is 15 residues long. Germline-derived CDR1 and CDR2 are SGHTA and FQGTGA. V lost 4 bases and J lost 2; bases outside the gene matches: 2. The DNA of the CDR3 is TGTGCCAGCAGCTCAGGGGGTCCTGGGGCCAACGTCCTGACTTTC. Translated, it gives CASSSGGPGANVLTF. Together with reference TRBV7-3 and TRBJ2-6, the CDR3 gives the full variable domain: GAGVSQTPSNKVTEKGKYVELRCDPISGHTALYWYRQSLGQGPEFLIYFQGTGAADDSGLPNDRFFAVRPEGSVSTLKIQRTERGDSAVYLCASSSGGPGANVLTFGAGSRLTVL.

This clone was picked up a small number of times. This rearrangement joins TRBV18 to TRBJ1-1; D is uncertain. The CDR3 spans 15 residues. V gave up 3 bases and J gave up 5 bases, with 16 bases separating them. Germline V gene lookup returns CDR1 KGHSH and CDR2 LQKENI. Written as DNA, the CDR3 is TGTGCCAGCTCACCTGAAGGGAGACTTCGGACTGAAGCTTTCTTT. Its translation is CASSPEGRLRTEAFF.

This rearrangement joins TRBV19 to TRBJ2-3; D tentatively reads TRBD1 or TRBD2 (5 bases each). V shed 4 bases and J shed 2 bases, with 7 bases lying between them. The CDR3 is 13 amino acids. The germline V gene encodes CDR1 LNHDA and CDR2 SQIVND (reference sequence). Written as DNA, the CDR3 is TGTGCCAGTAGTAGGGGGTTCACAGATACGCAGTATTTT. It is translated as CASSRGFTDTQYF. Variable domain in full (rest from reference TRBV19 and TRBJ2-3): DGGITQSPKYLFRKEGQNVTLSCEQNLNHDAMYWYRQDPGQGLRLIYYSQIVNDFQKGDIAEGYSVSREKKESFPLTVTSAQKNPTAFYLCASSRGFTDTQYFGPGTRLTVL.

The chain is built from TRBV10-2 and TRBJ2-3, with 11 bases identical to TRBD2. Germline CDR1 reads WSHSY; CDR2 reads SAAADI. Trimming removed 6 bases from V and 2 bases from J; junction bases left unmatched: 7. This CDR3 region has 16 residues. The CDR3 region is CASRKLAGGYTDTQYF. The CDR3 DNA sequence: TGCGCCAGCAGGAAGTTAGCGGGAGGGTACACAGATACGCAGTATTTT.

The genes are TRBV12-1 and TRBJ1-1. TRBV12-1 is flagged as a pseudogene. This CDR3 has 11 amino acids. The DNA of the CDR3 is TGTGCCAGCAGCGCTTGCACTGAAGCTTTCTTT. This encodes CASSACTEAFF.

The chain links TRBV18 to TRBJ2-5; D ambiguous. V shed 3 bases and J shed 5 bases, with 7 bases lying between them. The CDR3 is made up of 12 amino acids. CDR1 and CDR2 (germline): KGHSH, LQKENI. The CDR3 coding sequence is TGTGCCAGCTCACCCGCAGTGGAGACCCAGTACTTC. Residues: CASSPAVETQYF.

The V gene is TRBV1, the J gene TRBJ2-5; the table's D gene call, TRBD2, was not cross checked with the DNA. TRBV1 is annotated as a pseudogene. The CDR3 sequence is 16 residues long. The CDR3 nucleotides read TGCACCAGCAGTCCGCAGCTAGCGGGGTACCAAGAGACCCAGTACTTC. It translates to CTSSPQLAGYQETQYF.

V and J are TRBV7-9 and TRBJ1-1; perhaps TRBD1 as D (6 bases). V was shortened by 1 base and J by 5 bases, with 11 bases between the two germline ends. Germline assignment: CDR1 SEHNR and CDR2 FQNEAQ (reference sequence). The CDR3 length is 14 residues. This CDR3 is CASSLEQGGTEAFF. The CDR3 region has the DNA TGTGCCAGCAGCTTAGAACAGGGCGGTACTGAAGCTTTCTTT.

Here the CDR3 reads CAISVRQGVHEQYF. The CDR3, as DNA: TGTGCCATCAGTGTACGGCAGGGGGTCCACGAGCAGTACTTC. This chain connects TRBV10-3 to TRBJ2-7, with 7 bases matching TRBD1. J was trimmed by 5 bases and V by 4 bases; bases with no gene match: 8. The CDR3 has 14 amino acids. The germline CDR1 and CDR2 sequences are ENHRY and SYGVKD.

The rearrangement links TRBV7-2 to TRBJ2-3, with 11 bases aligning to TRBD2. J lost 4 bases, V lost 2 bases, and 8 bases had no gene match. The CDR3 is 17 residues long. Germline V gene lookup returns CDR1 SGHTA and CDR2 FQGNSA. CDR3 coding DNA: TGTGCCAGCAGCTTATCCCGGACTAGCGGGCGCCCAGATACGCAGTATTTT. Translating it yields CASSLSRTSGRPDTQYF.

The chain joins TRBV4-1 to TRBJ2-1; 7 nucleotides align to TRBD2. Germline V gene sequence: CDR1 MGHRA, CDR2 YSYEKL. The CDR3 is 17 amino acids. V trimming: 2 bases; J trimming: 3 bases; junction bases outside the gene matches: 10. The CDR3 here is CASSQPGAGAGYNEQFF. The CDR3 nucleotides read TGCGCCAGCAGCCAACCCGGTGCGGGAGCGGGCTACAATGAGCAGTTCTTC.

This chain links TRBV5-1 with TRBJ2-5; D is tentatively TRBD1 or TRBD2 (6 bases each). The germline CDR1 and CDR2 sequences are SGHRS and YFSETQ. V was clipped by 2 bases and J by 2 bases, with 10 bases between them. This CDR3 is built from 14 residues. CDR3 in DNA: TGCGCCAGCAGCTTCAGGGGAGGACAAGAGACCCAGTACTTC. This sequence encodes CASSFRGGQETQYF. Looking up the rest from reference TRBV5-1 and TRBJ2-5 gives the full variable domain: KAGVTQTPRYLIKTRGQQVTLSCSPISGHRSVSWYQQTPGQGLQFLFEYFSETQRNKGNFPGRFSGRQFSNSRSEMNVSTLELGDSALYLCASSFRGGQETQYFGPGTRLLVL.

The V and J genes are TRBV19 and TRBJ2-5; D may be TRBD1 (6 bases). The CDR3 contains 12 residues. Looked up from germline, CDR1 is LNHDA and CDR2 is SQIVND (reference sequence). V lost 5 bases, J lost 7 bases, and 11 bases lay in between. CDR3 sequence (DNA): TGTGCCAGTAGTGCCCAACAGGGGACCCAGTACTTC. Translation gives CASSAQQGTQYF.

The chain employs TRBV30 and TRBJ1-3, with D maybe TRBD1 (6 bases). Per germline, CDR1 GTSNPN and CDR2 SVGIG (reference sequence). The CDR3 runs 14 residues. Trimming stripped 2 bases from V and 0 bases from J, with 8 bases between. CDR3 in DNA: TGTGCCTGGAGTCAGGGGACCTCTGGAAACACCATATATTTT. This gives the protein CAWSQGTSGNTIYF.

The rearrangement uses TRBV11-2 and TRBJ1-4, with TRBD1 as a possible D gene (5 bases). Trimming left V 3 bases short and J 5 bases short, with 13 bases between. The CDR3 consists of 15 residues. CDR1 is SGHAT and CDR2 is FQNNGV in the germline V gene. The CDR3 nucleotides are TGTGCCAGCAGCTTCCGGGGGGGGTCAAATGAAAAACTGTTTTTT. Its translation: CASSFRGGSNEKLFF.

The J gene is TRBJ2-3, the V gene TRBV5-1, with unresolved D. Germline V gives CDR1 SGHRS, CDR2 YFSETQ. This CDR3 region has 13 residues. The V and J ends lost 5 bases and 4 bases respectively, with 11 bases between them. Here the CDR3 DNA reads TGCGCCAGCAGTCCCGCCGCCTCAGATACGCAGTATTTT. Translated, it gives CASSPAASDTQYF.

The chain couples TRBV19 to TRBJ1-4, with D uncertain. The ends were cut back, 3 bases at V and 11 bases at J, with 10 bases in the middle. Germline-derived CDR1 and CDR2 are LNHDA and SQIVND (reference sequence). The CDR3 totals 12 residues. CDR3 sequence reads: CASSIGGKKLFF. For the CDR3, the DNA is TGTGCCAGTAGTATTGGTGGGAAGAAACTGTTTTTT.

The chain links TRBV7-2 to TRBJ2-5; 9 nucleotides line up with TRBD1. CDR1 and CDR2 from the germline V gene are SGHTA and FQGNSA. The CDR3 covers 15 residues. V was pared by 4 bases and J by 6 bases, with 9 bases of the junction left unmatched. CDR3 sequence: CASSSRDREAKTQYF. In DNA, the CDR3 is TGTGCCAGCAGCTCCCGGGACAGGGAGGCGAAGACCCAGTACTTC.